One sample yielded the 21 T cell receptor beta chains listed below, sequenced in a study of cytomegalovirus exposure and HLA in healthy donors. PCR primers comprised 60 Vbeta and 13 Jbeta primers. This table comes from immunoSEQ multiplex PCR, and its TCRdb copy is limited to in-frame clones, with some not included. The repertoire table contains around 110,000 clones. The source material was PBMCs. These receptors all come from a man aged 25-45 years in good health and CMV-seronegative.

This rearrangement joins TRBV18 to TRBJ1-1; possible D gene TRBD1, 6 bases. The V and J ends lost 1 base and 3 bases respectively, with 9 bases between them. Germline assignment: CDR1 KGHSH and CDR2 LQKENI. The length of the CDR3 is 14 residues. DNA for the CDR3: TGTGCCAGCTCACCACAGGGGGGGGACACTGAAGCTTTCTTT. Amino acids: CASSPQGGDTEAFF.

This chain links TRBV25-1 with TRBJ2-1; 8 bases align to TRBD2. The trim removed 1 base at V and 7 bases at J, leaving 9 bases unmatched. The CDR3 is 16 residues long. CDR1 and CDR2 from the germline V gene are MGHDK and SYGVNS. The chain's CDR3 is CASSELRSGGGNEQFF. CDR3 DNA: TGTGCCAGCAGTGAATTAAGAAGCGGGGGAGGGAATGAGCAGTTCTTC.

The V gene is TRBV5-1, the J gene TRBJ1-2; 8 bases are shared with TRBD1. CDR3 length: 13 amino acids. The germline V gene has CDR1 SGHRS and CDR2 YFSETQ. Trimming took 0 bases from V and 8 from J; bases not matched to a gene: 3. Written as DNA, the CDR3 is TGCGCCAGCAGCTTGGGGACAGGGAACGGCTACACCTTC. This encodes CASSLGTGNGYTF.

V is TRBV6-6 and J is TRBJ1-5; D is ambiguous. V gave up 5 bases and J gave up 4 bases, with 9 bases separating them. This CDR3 comprises 13 residues. Looked up from germline, CDR1 is MNHNY and CDR2 is SVGAGI (reference sequence). The CDR3 DNA reads TGTGCCAGCAGTCTCCGGGAAAATCAGCCCCAGCATTTT. Encoded protein: CASSLRENQPQHF.

J is TRBJ1-2 and V is TRBV29-1, with D perhaps TRBD1 (6 bases). This CDR3 spans 13 amino acids. CDR1 is SQVTM and CDR2 is ANQGSEA in the germline V gene. Trimming pared 6 bases from V and 7 bases from J, leaving 18 bases between. CDR3 protein: CSVKPYRDPGYTF. The CDR3 region has the DNA TGCAGCGTCAAACCCTACAGGGATCCTGGCTACACCTTC.

The V gene is TRBV19, the J gene TRBJ1-2; the D is unclear. Germline CDR1 is LNHDA and CDR2 is SQIVND (reference sequence). Deletions cut 4 bases from V and 7 bases from J, with 13 bases between. CDR3 length equals 13 residues. The CDR3 DNA reads as TGTGCCAGTAGTAGGTTCCAGACTGGTGGCTACACCTTC. This sequence encodes CASSRFQTGGYTF. The variable domain in full, completed from reference TRBV19 and TRBJ1-2, reads DGGITQSPKYLFRKEGQNVTLSCEQNLNHDAMYWYRQDPGQGLRLIYYSQIVNDFQKGDIAEGYSVSREKKESFPLTVTSAQKNPTAFYLCASSRFQTGGYTFGSGTRLTVV.

The chain uses TRBV25-1 and TRBJ2-3; TRBD2 matches 9 bases. Germline CDR1 is MGHDK and CDR2 is SYGVNS. The V and J ends lost 2 bases and 1 base, in that order; junction bases with no gene match: 4. The CDR3 contains 16 residues. CDR3 sequence: CASSERRGGRTDTQYF. In nucleotides, the CDR3 is TGTGCCAGCAGTGAAAGGCGGGGGGGTCGCACAGATACGCAGTATTTT. The variable domain in full, with the rest retrieved from reference TRBV25-1 and TRBJ2-3, is EADIYQTPRYLVIGTGKKITLECSQTMGHDKMYWYQQDPGMELHLIHYSYGVNSTEKGDLSSESTVSRIRTEHFPLTLESARPSHTSQYLCASSERRGGRTDTQYFGPGTRLTVL.

The V call is TRBV5-1, the J call TRBJ1-4, with a tentative D call TRBD1 (5 bases). The CDR3 sequence is 15 residues long. Trimming took 4 bases from V and 4 from J, leaving 14 bases between them. CDR1 is SGHRS and CDR2 is YFSETQ in the germline V gene. CDR3 nucleotides: TGCGCCAGCAGCCCCGACGGGGGAGATAATGAAAAACTGTTTTTT. This codes for CASSPDGGDNEKLFF.

The J gene is TRBJ1-1, the V gene TRBV9; 9 bases fit TRBD1. Losses at the gene ends were 7 bases for V and 5 bases for J; bases not matched to a gene: 9. Germline V CDR1 and CDR2: SGDLS, YYNGEE. CDR3 length equals 14 residues. This CDR3 reads CASRLGQGGTEAFF. The DNA of the CDR3 is TGTGCCAGCCGACTGGGACAGGGTGGGACTGAAGCTTTCTTT.

The CDR3 bases are TGTGCCAGCAGTTCCCTTCAGGGGGCCTACGAGCAGTACTTC. Translating it yields CASSSLQGAYEQYF. V is TRBV6-5 and J is TRBJ2-7, with 7 bases fitting TRBD1. V lost 4 bases to trimming and J lost 2 bases; unmatched junction nucleotides: 5. CDR3 length equals 14 residues. From germline, CDR1 is MNHEY and CDR2 SVGAGI.

The chain combines TRBV11-1 with TRBJ2-7; D may be TRBD1 (6 bases). Trimming took off 2 bases at V and 6 bases at J, with 14 bases between the two ends. The CDR3 contains 14 residues. The germline V gene has CDR1 SGHAT and CDR2 FQDESV (reference sequence). CDR3 DNA: TGTGCCAGCAGCTTATATCAACAGGGTACCGAGCAGTACTTC. Protein sequence: CASSLYQQGTEQYF.

The chain carries TRBV6-4 and TRBJ1-1, with D hard to call. Trimming took off 2 bases at V and 1 base at J, with 8 bases between the two ends. The CDR3 has 14 amino acids. Germline V gene sequence: CDR1 MRHNA, CDR2 SNTAGT. CDR3 in DNA: TGTGCCAGCAGTGACGTTGAGGAGAACACTGAAGCTTTCTTT. Protein: CASSDVEENTEAFF.

V gene TRBV2 combines with J gene TRBJ2-2, with 7 bases identical to TRBD1. CDR1 SNHLY and CDR2 FYNNEI come from the germline V gene. The ends lost 6 bases at V and 6 bases at J; junction bases unmatched: 7. The CDR3 has 14 amino acids. The CDR3, as DNA: TGTGCCAGCAGGAATTACAGGGGATCCGGGGAGCTGTTTTTT. This sequence encodes CASRNYRGSGELFF.

J is TRBJ2-7 and V is TRBV5-4; TRBD2 agrees at 7 bases. Per germline, CDR1 SGHNT and CDR2 YYREEE (reference sequence). V dropped 4 bases and J dropped 2; count of bases not matched to a gene: 12. The length of the CDR3 is 16 residues. The CDR3 sequence: CASSPGGASGTYEQYF. For the CDR3, the DNA is TGTGCCAGCAGCCCTGGCGGGGCTAGCGGAACCTACGAGCAGTACTTC. Drawing the rest from reference TRBV5-4 and TRBJ2-7, the complete variable domain is ETGVTQSPTHLIKTRGQQVTLRCSSQSGHNTVSWYQQALGQGPQFIFQYYREEENGRGNFPPRFSGLQFPNYSSELNVNALELDDSALYLCASSPGGASGTYEQYFGPGTRLTVT.

J is TRBJ2-1 and V is TRBV7-9; possible D gene TRBD1, 5 bases. CDR1 is SEHNR, CDR2 FQNEAQ, per germline (reference sequence). The CDR3 runs to 13 residues. Trimming stripped 5 bases from V and 10 bases from J, with 15 bases between. DNA for the CDR3: TGTGCCAGCAGCCCACAGGTGAATGGAGAGCAGTTCTTC. Encoded protein: CASSPQVNGEQFF.

The genes are TRBV4-2 and TRBJ1-1, with a weak D call TRBD1 (5 bases). The CDR3 runs 13 residues. Deletions cut 4 bases from V and 5 bases from J, with 11 bases between. Germline CDR1 is LGHNA and CDR2 is YNFKEQ. The CDR3 nucleotides read TGTGCCAGCAGCCCATGGGGGGGGACTGAAGCTTTCTTT. This gives the protein CASSPWGGTEAFF.

This chain uses TRBV7-2 with TRBJ2-7, with 7 bases fitting TRBD1. Looked up from germline, CDR1 is SGHTA and CDR2 is FQGNSA. The V gene end was trimmed by 4 bases and the J gene end by 4 bases; junction bases not matched to a gene: 1. The CDR3 has 12 residues. CDR3 DNA: TGTGCCAGCAGCTCGACAGGGTACGAGCAGTACTTC. This gives the protein CASSSTGYEQYF.

The rearrangement links TRBV11-2 to TRBJ1-2; D gene uncertain. CDR3 length: 14 residues. V lost 4 bases and J lost 4, with 13 bases in between. CDR1 is SGHAT and CDR2 is FQNNGV in the germline V gene. The CDR3 here is CASSSSGLLYGYTF. DNA of the CDR3: TGTGCCAGCAGCTCATCGGGTCTCCTCTATGGCTACACCTTC.

The chain links TRBV7-8 to TRBJ1-5; unclear D gene. CDR1 SGHVS and CDR2 FQNEAQ come from the germline V gene. The CDR3 is 15 residues long. The V end was cut by 1 base, the J end by 1 base, with 8 bases between. The chain's CDR3 is CASSLGRLSNQPQHF. Written as DNA, the CDR3 is TGTGCCAGCAGCTTAGGCAGATTGAGCAATCAGCCCCAGCATTTT.

CDR3 bases: TGTGCCAGCAGCCAAGGCAGCGGGCAGTACTTC. It translates to CASSQGSGQYF. The genes are TRBV14 and TRBJ2-7, with D possibly TRBD2 on 5 matching bases. V was trimmed by 1 base and J by 9 bases, leaving 7 bases between them. The germline CDR1 and CDR2 sequences are SGHDN and FVKESK. The CDR3 extends over 11 amino acids.

This chain links TRBV2 with TRBJ1-5; unclear D gene. Germline V CDR1 and CDR2: SNHLY, FYNNEI. CDR3 size: 16 residues. V lost 7 bases and J 7 bases, leaving 23 bases between the germline ends. Written as DNA, the CDR3 is TGTGCCAGCACGAGGAGTCTAGGCGGCGGAGGCCAGCCCCAGCATTTT. This encodes CASTRSLGGGGQPQHF.